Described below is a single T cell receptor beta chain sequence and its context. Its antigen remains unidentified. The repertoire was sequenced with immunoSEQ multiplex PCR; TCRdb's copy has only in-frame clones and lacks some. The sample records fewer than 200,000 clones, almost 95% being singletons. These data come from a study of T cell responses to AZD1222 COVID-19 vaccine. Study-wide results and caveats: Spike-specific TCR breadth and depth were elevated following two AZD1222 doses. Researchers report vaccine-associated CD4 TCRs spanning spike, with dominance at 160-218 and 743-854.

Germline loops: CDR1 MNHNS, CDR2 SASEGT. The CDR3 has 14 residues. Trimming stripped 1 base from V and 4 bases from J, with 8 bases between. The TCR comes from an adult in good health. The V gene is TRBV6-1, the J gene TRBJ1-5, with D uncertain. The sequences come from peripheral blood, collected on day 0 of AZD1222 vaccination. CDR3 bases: TGTGCCAGCAGTGAAGTTGGGTTTAATCAGCCCCAGCATTTT. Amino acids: CASSEVGFNQPQHF.